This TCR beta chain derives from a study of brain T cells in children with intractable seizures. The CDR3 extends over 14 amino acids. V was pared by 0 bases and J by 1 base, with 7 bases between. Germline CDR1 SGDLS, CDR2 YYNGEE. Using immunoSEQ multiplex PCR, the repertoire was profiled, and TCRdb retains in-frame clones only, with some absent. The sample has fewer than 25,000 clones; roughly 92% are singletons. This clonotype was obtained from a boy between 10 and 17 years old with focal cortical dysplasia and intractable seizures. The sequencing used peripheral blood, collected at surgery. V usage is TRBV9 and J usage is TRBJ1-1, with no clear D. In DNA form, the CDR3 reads TGTGCCAGCAGCGTAGTGACGGGGAACACTGAAGCTTTCTTT. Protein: CASSVVTGNTEAFF.